The following is a T cell receptor (beta chain) sequence with its context. This clone appeared a few times. Its antigen specificity is not known. The read falls 3 residues short of the CDR3 end, and the missing part is taken from the germline J gene. Both CVID patients and healthy controls were predominantly of Caucasian heritage. Heparinized peripheral whole blood samples of roughly 5 to 8.5 ml were collected from each donor. Genomic DNA from adults with common variable immune deficiency (CVID) and from healthy adult controls was used for sequencing of TCRbeta CDR3 repertoires. A total of around 22 healthy adult volunteers (around 12 female and approximately ten male; age range roughly 23 to 66 years, mean age about 31) were included in the control group. Diluted blood was subjected to density centrifugation over Hypaque 1077 or Ficoll-Paque for isolation of peripheral blood mononuclear cells. Genomic DNA was obtained from unsorted mononuclear cells through either Qiagen column purification or a centrifugation-based method.

These data belong to a study of T cell clonality in common variable immunodeficiency (dated by TCRdb to between 2014 and 2017). Paper-wide results and their limitations: CVID subjects shared fewer TCRbeta clones with each other than healthy controls did (p < 0.0001). Despite equal DNA input, controls averaged roughly 89,000 unique sequences per sample versus 30,000 to 40,000 in CVID samples. The authors noted that sequencing repertoires of T cell subpopulations would be needed to clarify what caused the increased clonality in CVID. Increased TCRbeta clonality was found in CVID subjects compared with healthy controls (t-test p = 0.018), with the increase being most characteristic of about a third of subjects. Reportedly, TCRbeta sequences from CVID had fewer deletions and N-nucleotide insertions, and highly modified clones with 13 or more V deletions were absent from CVID. Correlations of repertoire features with clinical complications were constrained by heterogeneity among patients within the CVID cohort.

Trimming at the junction amounts to 0 bases on V and 4 bases on J, and the germline ends lie 7 bases apart. CDR1 and CDR2 are drawn from the germline V gene: SGHRS, YFSETQ. Taken from cysteine to phenylalanine, the CDR3 has 13 residues. The CDR3 was read in part: 30 bases, with the frame set at base 1. Equivalent amounts of genomic DNA from CVID and control samples were used as sequencing input. For every sample, a 60 bp segment covering the rearranged TCRbeta CDR3 region was amplified and then sequenced. TCRbeta amplification used the immunoSEQ assay, a bias-corrected multiplex PCR with high-throughput sequencing. The paper's data handling went like this. Every unique nucleotide sequence counted as a clone and was annotated with V, D and J genes, copy number and frequency. Sequences were labeled productive if in frame, and non-productive if out of frame or containing stop codons. As previously described, clonality was computed from Shannon's entropy. The predicted amino acid sequences of productive clones were used to derive mean CDR3 Kyte-Doolittle hydropathy. The R hclust function was used to hierarchically cluster scaled V gene usage with Manhattan distance and complete linkage. To assess clone sharing by CDR3 amino acid sequence, 12 repertoires per group were resampled over 100 rounds. Repertoires were searched for roughly 70 published EBV-specific and a few hundred published CMV-specific TCRbeta sequences. After a couple of CVID samples that produced fewer than 10,000 sequences were dropped from the analysis, some 41 CVID repertoires remained. In its TCRdb copy, this immuneACCESS table keeps in-frame sequences only and misses some clones. Where compared with another copy, unresolved V genes explain less than half of these, and the others have no known cause. D and trimming come from the DNA, and the V and J calls and clone size come from that table. This sample is represented by about 52,000 clones, with no singletons among them. Approximately 2% of the sample goes to the ten largest clones.

The receptor chain draws on TRBV5-1 and TRBJ2-5; the D segment could be TRBD1, given 6 matching bases. The source material was peripheral blood mononuclear cells. The sequence was collected from a person aged 18 to 70 in good health. The CDR3 is CASSLVQGETQYF. Partial CDR3 DNA: TGCGCCAGCAGCTTGGTACAGGGAGAGACC.